These T cell receptor beta chains were read from a single sample in a study of blood T cell repertoires in COVID-19. Sequenced by immunoSEQ multiplex PCR; TCRdb stores in-frame clones only, minus some. This sample has approximately 53,000 clones, with 82% found just once. Sequencing used peripheral blood. Receptors originate from an older woman with acute or convalescent COVID-19. Both conserved end residues are part of each CDR3. The D gene is left open where the match is weak.

-	TRBJ2-2	14	TRBV5-1	CASSVADYTGELFF
-	TRBJ2-2	16	TRBV21-1	CATMSSGRLVSGELFF
TRBD2	TRBJ2-1	15	TRBV6-4	CASSDSTSGSNEQFF
TRBD1	TRBJ1-2	13	TRBV5-4	CASSWGQSYGYTF
-	TRBJ1-2	17	TRBV21-1	CASSRGLPGHRNYGYTF
TRBD2	TRBJ2-4	19	TRBV19	CASSNAGLAGALAKNIQYF
TRBD1	TRBJ1-6	16	TRBV5-6	CASSLVGQGVGSPLHF
TRBD1	TRBJ1-5	15	TRBV20-1	CSASLRTGGGQPQHF
-	TRBJ2-5	13	TRBV19	CASSISVQETQYF
-	TRBJ2-3	14	TRBV5-4	CASSFRDSADTQYF
-	TRBJ2-7	16	TRBV21-1	CASSPALDSQSYEQYF
TRBD1	TRBJ1-6	14	TRBV28	CASRPTGGNSPLHF
TRBD1	TRBJ1-2	15	TRBV19	CASSIRTGGIYGYTF
TRBD2	TRBJ2-3	15	TRBV5-1	CASSLVAGALDTQYF
-	TRBJ2-1	14	TRBV5-1	CASSLGQTYNEQFF
-	TRBJ1-1	13	TRBV27	CASGGFMNTEAFF
TRBD1	TRBJ1-2	15	TRBV7-2	CASSAGQGDGYGYTF
-	TRBJ2-1	13	TRBV15	CATSEGAVDEQFF
-	TRBJ1-5	14	TRBV19	CASSITGSNQPQHF
TRBD2	TRBJ2-3	13	TRBV29-1	CSARATSGSIGYF
TRBD1	TRBJ2-7	14	TRBV5-1	CASSSGQGAYEQYF
TRBD2	TRBJ2-3	15	TRBV5-1	CASSLGGRATDTQYF
-	TRBJ1-6	16	TRBV6-1	CASSEFGSSYNSPLHF
TRBD2	TRBJ2-7	18	TRBV7-6	CASSSGTSGGVSSYEQYF
TRBD1	TRBJ1-3	14	TRBV5-1	CASSSGTVGNTIYF
-	TRBJ2-7	15	TRBV5-1	CASRGLSGANYEQYF
TRBD1	TRBJ1-2	15	TRBV28	CASSLGTGGRYGYTF
-	TRBJ2-1	15	TRBV7-3	CASSSSGVAYNEQFF
-	TRBJ2-5	13	TRBV27	CASSRNRGETQYF
TRBD2	TRBJ2-5	18	TRBV4-1	CASSQETMVGGLQETQYF
-	TRBJ2-5	13	TRBV5-8	CASRPRGQETQYF
TRBD1	TRBJ1-6	15	TRBV30	CAWRSTGVYNSPLHF
-	TRBJ1-2	16	TRBV5-6	CASSLTSGPTPFGYTF
-	TRBJ2-2	18	TRBV11-2	CASSRRAQGRTNTGELFF
TRBD1	TRBJ1-2	13	TRBV2	CASSRTGNYGYTF
-	TRBJ1-1	12	TRBV25-1	CASSAGGSEAFF
TRBD2	TRBJ2-2	16	TRBV5-8	CASSSTSGRYTGELFF
TRBD1	TRBJ1-2	14	TRBV29-1	CSVDIGTGQGGYTF
-	TRBJ1-1	15	TRBV4-2	CASSQIGGAESRAFF
-	TRBJ2-7	13	TRBV9	CASSGTAGNEQYF
-	TRBJ1-4	16	TRBV7-9	CASSLVTGEVNEKLFF
TRBD1	TRBJ1-1	16	TRBV15	CATSRDNRGRLAEAFF
-	TRBJ2-7	15	TRBV7-9	CASSHLGRASYEQYF
-	TRBJ1-1	12	TRBV19	CASSTRITEAFF
TRBD1	TRBJ1-2	14	TRBV18	CASSPDRGPHGYTF
-	TRBJ1-1	16	TRBV27	CASSPTGIPLNTEAFF
-	TRBJ2-1	13	TRBV13	CASSPRGSLEQFF
TRBD2	TRBJ2-1	14	TRBV29-1	CSGYSGRKDNEQFF
TRBD1	TRBJ1-2	12	TRBV25-1	CASMNRGEGYTF
-	TRBJ2-1	16	TRBV13	CASSFFQGTPYNEQFF
-	TRBJ2-7	14	TRBV5-6	CASSYQGTGREQYF
TRBD2	TRBJ2-1	16	TRBV6-5	CASSSRLAGGPDEQFF
TRBD1	TRBJ1-4	14	TRBV10-2	CASRQGGPNEKLFF
-	TRBJ1-2	13	TRBV7-2	CASRRQVLHGYTF
-	TRBJ2-7	13	TRBV30	CAWSRNTAYEQYF